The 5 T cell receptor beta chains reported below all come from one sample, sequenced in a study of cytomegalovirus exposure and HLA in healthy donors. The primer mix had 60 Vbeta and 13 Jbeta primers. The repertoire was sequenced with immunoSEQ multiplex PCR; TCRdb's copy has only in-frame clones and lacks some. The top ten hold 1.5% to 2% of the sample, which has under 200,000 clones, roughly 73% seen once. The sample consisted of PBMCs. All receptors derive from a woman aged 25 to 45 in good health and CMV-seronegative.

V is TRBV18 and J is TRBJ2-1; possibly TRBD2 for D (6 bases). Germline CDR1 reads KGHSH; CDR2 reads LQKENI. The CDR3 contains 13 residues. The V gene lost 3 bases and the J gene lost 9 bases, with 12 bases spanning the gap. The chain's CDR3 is CASSPGGSREQFF. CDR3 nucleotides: TGTGCCAGCTCACCGGGGGGTTCGCGTGAGCAGTTCTTC.

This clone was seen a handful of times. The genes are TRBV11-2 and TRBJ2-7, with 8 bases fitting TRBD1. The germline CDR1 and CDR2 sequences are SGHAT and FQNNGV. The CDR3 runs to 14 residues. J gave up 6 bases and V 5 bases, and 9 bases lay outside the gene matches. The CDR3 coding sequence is TGTGCCAGCAGCCCCGGCAGGGGGCACTGCGAGCAGTACTTC. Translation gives CASSPGRGHCEQYF.

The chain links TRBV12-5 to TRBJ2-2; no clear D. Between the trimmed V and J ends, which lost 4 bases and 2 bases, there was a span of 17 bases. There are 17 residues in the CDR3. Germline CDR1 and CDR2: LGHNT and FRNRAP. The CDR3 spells CASGSRRLGTNTGELFF. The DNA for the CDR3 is TGTGCTAGTGGTTCACGCCGGCTAGGAACTAACACCGGGGAGCTGTTTTTT.

CDR3: CASSQTSDSYNEQFF. CDR3 nucleotide sequence: TGTGCCAGCAGTCAAACTAGCGATTCCTACAATGAGCAGTTCTTC. The chain has TRBV5-4 and TRBJ2-1; 7 bases fit TRBD2. The J segment lost 1 base and the V segment lost 5 bases, leaving 6 bases of the junction unmatched. Germline CDR1 reads SGHNT; CDR2 reads YYREEE (reference sequence). The CDR3 loop spans 15 amino acids.

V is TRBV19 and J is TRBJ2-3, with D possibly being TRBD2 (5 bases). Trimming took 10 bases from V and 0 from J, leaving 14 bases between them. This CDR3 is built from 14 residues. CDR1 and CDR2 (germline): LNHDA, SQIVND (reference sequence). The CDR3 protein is CATGGGTSTDTQYF. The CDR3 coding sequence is TGTGCCACCGGTGGAGGAACTAGCACAGATACGCAGTATTTT.